A single sample is the source of the 32 T cell receptor beta chains below, sequenced in a study of blood T cell repertoires in COVID-19. Here immunoSEQ multiplex PCR was the method, and the copy in TCRdb shows in-frame clones only, minus some. The table includes around 100,000 clones, under 75% detected once. Material: peripheral blood. The source is a man older than 75 with acute or convalescent COVID-19.

The rearrangement joins TRBV19 to TRBJ2-7; 8 nucleotides line up with TRBD1. CDR1 LNHDA and CDR2 SQIVND come from the germline V gene (reference sequence). The junction had 11 bases not matched to a gene; V was cut back by 7 bases and J by 6 bases. This CDR3 is 14 amino acids long. The CDR3 reads CASKVDRVSVEQYF. The CDR3 DNA sequence: TGTGCCAGTAAAGTGGACAGGGTGTCCGTCGAGCAGTACTTC.

The CDR3 sequence is CASSYYTSGTDTQYF. The CDR3 DNA reads as TGTGCCAGCAGTTACTACACTAGCGGTACAGATACGCAGTATTTT. The V gene is TRBV6-5, the J gene TRBJ2-3; 8 positions agree with TRBD2. The V gene's germline CDR1 is MNHEY and CDR2 SVGAGI. The junction had 3 bases not matched to a gene; V was cut back by 1 base and J by 3 bases. CDR3 length: 15 residues.

The chain recombines TRBV24-1 with TRBJ2-5; TRBD1 is a possible D gene (6 bases). CDR1 and CDR2 (germline): KGHDR, SFDVKD. Trimming pared 3 bases from V and 1 base from J, leaving 17 bases between. This CDR3 has 17 residues. The CDR3 loop is CATSDHPDRSTQETQYF. The CDR3 DNA is TGTGCCACCAGTGATCACCCCGACAGGTCGACCCAAGAGACCCAGTACTTC.

The CDR3 sequence is CASSPDRELKETQYF. CDR3 DNA: TGTGCCAGCAGCCCCGACAGGGAGTTGAAAGAGACCCAGTACTTC. This chain uses TRBV28 with TRBJ2-5; 7 positions agree with TRBD1. Trimming at V came to 6 bases and at J to 3 bases, leaving 10 bases not matched to a gene. CDR1 is MDHEN, CDR2 SYDVKM, per germline. This CDR3 region has 15 residues.

In its sample, this clone was seen many times. This chain uses TRBV5-4 with TRBJ2-2, with TRBD2 matching over 12 bases. This CDR3 is 17 amino acids long. J was trimmed by 4 bases and V by 4 bases; bases with no gene match: 8. Germline CDR1 SGHNT, CDR2 YYREEE (reference sequence). The CDR3 DNA sequence: TGTGCCAGCAGCGACCCTAGCGGGAGGGCCGGCACCGGGGAGCTGTTTTTT. Translating gives CASSDPSGRAGTGELFF.

The chain joins TRBV5-1 to TRBJ2-3; 10 nucleotides line up with TRBD2. From germline, CDR1 is SGHRS and CDR2 YFSETQ. V was pared by 8 bases and J by 4 bases, with 13 bases of the junction left unmatched. This CDR3 comprises 16 residues. The CDR3 spells CASQREASGGADTQYF. In DNA form, the CDR3 reads TGCGCCAGTCAGAGGGAGGCGAGCGGGGGGGCAGATACGCAGTATTTT.

This chain uses TRBV24-1 with TRBJ2-2; possible D gene TRBD1, 7 bases. The CDR3 contains 16 residues. Looked up from germline, CDR1 is KGHDR and CDR2 is SFDVKD. Trimming took 6 bases from V and 6 from J, leaving 19 bases between them. As DNA, the CDR3 is TGTGCCACCAGTCCTGCCGGCACAGGGGACTCCGGGGAGCTGTTTTTT. This gives the protein CATSPAGTGDSGELFF.

The chain couples TRBV19 to TRBJ2-3, with 7 positions matching TRBD1. Per germline, CDR1 LNHDA and CDR2 SQIVND (reference sequence). The CDR3 has 15 residues. The J segment lost 7 bases and the V segment lost 10 bases, leaving 17 bases of the junction unmatched. The CDR3, as DNA: TGTGCCACCTCGACGACAGGGCTACTACTAAATACGCAGTATTTT. Translating gives CATSTTGLLLNTQYF.

The chain couples TRBV10-2 to TRBJ2-3; TRBD2 agrees at 7 bases. The CDR3 covers 15 residues. Germline V CDR1 and CDR2: WSHSY, SAAADI. J gave up 2 bases and V 7 bases, and 9 bases lay outside the gene matches. CDR3 sequence reads: CASILTGTTTDTQYF. The CDR3 DNA is TGCGCCAGCATCCTAACCGGGACTACCACAGATACGCAGTATTTT.

The chain combines TRBV15 with TRBJ2-1, with a tentative D call TRBD1 (6 bases). The CDR3 loop spans 15 amino acids. The V gene's germline CDR1 is LNHNV and CDR2 YYDKDF (reference sequence). Deletions cut 4 bases from V and 1 base from J, with 11 bases between. The CDR3 DNA reads TGTGCCACCAGCAATAACAGGGAGTCCTACAATGAGCAGTTCTTC. It encodes CATSNNRESYNEQFF.

The V call is TRBV28, the J call TRBJ2-3; a possible D gene is TRBD2 (5 bases). The length of the CDR3 is 15 residues. Between the trimmed V and J ends, which lost 5 bases and 5 bases, there was a span of 17 bases. Per germline, CDR1 MDHEN and CDR2 SYDVKM. CDR3 amino acids: CASSPPRGWEDTQYF. The CDR3 DNA is TGTGCCAGCAGTCCCCCCCGGGGTTGGGAAGATACGCAGTATTTT.

The J gene is TRBJ1-2, the V gene TRBV27, with TRBD1 matching 10 bases. Germline V gives CDR1 MNHEY, CDR2 SMNVEV (reference sequence). With 6 bases clipped from V and 4 bases from J, the junction kept 11 bases outside the gene matches. The CDR3 extends over 16 amino acids. CDR3 loop: CASRGTGARKSYGYTF. The CDR3 DNA reads as TGTGCCAGCAGGGGGACAGGGGCACGAAAATCCTATGGCTACACCTTC.

The chain joins TRBV6-2 or TRBV6-3 to TRBJ1-5; 8 positions agree with TRBD1. The CDR3 consists of 15 residues. J gave up 11 bases and V 0 bases, and 9 bases lay outside the gene matches. CDR1 is MNHEY and CDR2 is SVGEGT in the germline V gene. CDR3: CASSYSTGDPVSQHF. The CDR3 DNA follows: TGTGCCAGCAGTTACTCGACAGGGGACCCAGTTTCCCAGCATTTT.

CDR3 in amino acids: CASAQGYTGELFF. The CDR3 DNA follows: TGTGCCAGTGCACAGGGCTACACCGGGGAGCTGTTTTTT. V gene TRBV19 combines with J gene TRBJ2-2; D is perhaps TRBD1 (6 bases). Per the germline V gene, CDR1 is LNHDA and CDR2 is SQIVND (reference sequence). The V end lost 8 bases, the J end lost 3 bases, and 10 bases lay between the germline ends. This CDR3 is 13 amino acids long.

The CDR3 reads CATSGVDSMNTEAFF. The CDR3 DNA sequence: TGTGCCACCAGCGGAGTAGACAGTATGAACACTGAAGCTTTCTTT. The chain links TRBV15 to TRBJ1-1; a possible D gene is TRBD1 (5 bases). Looked up from germline, CDR1 is LNHNV and CDR2 is YYDKDF (reference sequence). CDR3 length equals 15 residues. Trimming stripped 5 bases from V and 0 bases from J, with 13 bases between. The variable domain in full, with the rest retrieved from reference TRBV15 and TRBJ1-1, is DAMVIQNPRYQVTQFGKPVTLSCSQTLNHNVMYWYQQKSSQAPKLLFHYYDKDFNNEADTPDNFQSRRPNTSFCFLDIRSPGLGDTAMYLCATSGVDSMNTEAFFGQGTRLTVV.

This clone was found a few times. This sample includes further DNA sequences coding for the same CDR3. The chain combines TRBV7-3 with TRBJ1-1, with 9 nucleotides matching TRBD1. V lost 4 bases, J lost 4 bases, and 1 base stayed unmatched. This CDR3 region has 13 residues. Germline CDR1 SGHTA, CDR2 FQGTGA. The CDR3 DNA reads TGTGCCAGCAGCTCGGACAGGGGCACTGAAGCTTTCTTT. Translating it yields CASSSDRGTEAFF.

The chain recombines TRBV4-3 with TRBJ2-3; 7 bases match TRBD1. The V gene's germline CDR1 is LGHNA and CDR2 YSLEER. The CDR3 is 15 residues long. The trim removed 3 bases at V and 1 base at J, leaving 4 bases unmatched. The CDR3 protein is CASSQRGLGTDTQYF. The DNA for the CDR3 is TGCGCCAGCAGCCAGAGGGGGCTTGGCACAGATACGCAGTATTTT.

The rearrangement uses TRBV18 and TRBJ2-6; the match to TRBD1 covers 8 bases. This CDR3 region has 15 residues. With 5 bases clipped from V and 4 bases from J, the junction kept 4 bases outside the gene matches. Germline V gene data show CDR1 as KGHSH and CDR2 as LQKENI. In nucleotides, the CDR3 is TGTGCCAGCTCAGCCCAGGGGGCAGGGGCCAACGTCCTGACTTTC. Translated, it gives CASSAQGAGANVLTF.

The CDR3 coding sequence is TGTGCCAGCAGTTTGGGACTAGCGAGAGCCTACGAGCAGTACTTC. The encoded protein is CASSLGLARAYEQYF. The chain links TRBV28 to TRBJ2-7; 10 bases agree with TRBD2. Germline lookup yields CDR1 MDHEN and CDR2 SYDVKM. The length of the CDR3 is 15 residues. V shed 3 bases, J shed 2 bases, and the junction held 4 bases outside the gene matches.

This clone has just one count. The V call is TRBV6-2 or TRBV6-3, the J call TRBJ1-4, with D possibly TRBD1 on 6 matching bases. Trimming pared 2 bases from V and 6 bases from J, leaving 10 bases between. CDR1 and CDR2 from the germline V gene are MNHEY and SVGEGT. CDR3 length: 14 amino acids. The CDR3 protein is CASSYEYRDEKLFF. DNA of the CDR3: TGTGCCAGCAGTTACGAGTACAGGGATGAAAAACTGTTTTTT.

This chain joins TRBV2 and TRBJ1-4; 7 nucleotides match TRBD1. V lost 10 bases and J lost 3; bases outside the gene matches: 5. The CDR3 runs to 13 residues. CDR1 is SNHLY and CDR2 is FYNNEI in the germline V gene. CDR3 region: CATVGTANEKLFF. CDR3 DNA sequence: TGTGCCACCGTCGGGACAGCTAATGAAAAACTGTTTTTT.

The CDR3 region has the DNA TGTGCCAGTATTCGAAGCGGGAGGGCGGGTAATGAGCAGTTCTTC. It codes for CASIRSGRAGNEQFF. The rearrangement joins TRBV19 to TRBJ2-1; 10 nucleotides line up with TRBD2. J lost 7 bases, V lost 7 bases, and 10 bases had no gene match. The CDR3 extends over 15 amino acids. The germline gives CDR1 LNHDA, CDR2 SQIVND (reference sequence). The entire variable domain, with the rest obtained from reference TRBV19 and TRBJ2-1, is as follows: DGGITQSPKYLFRKEGQNVTLSCEQNLNHDAMYWYRQDPGQGLRLIYYSQIVNDFQKGDIAEGYSVSREKKESFPLTVTSAQKNPTAFYLCASIRSGRAGNEQFFGPGTRLTVL.

The rearrangement joins TRBV19 to TRBJ2-7; TRBD1 matches at 8 bases. The CDR3 sequence is 14 residues long. Trimming at V came to 4 bases and at J to 2 bases, leaving 4 bases not matched to a gene. In germline, CDR1 is LNHDA, CDR2 SQIVND (reference sequence). CDR3: CASSRQGSTYEQYF. CDR3 sequence (DNA): TGTGCCAGTAGTAGACAGGGGTCTACCTACGAGCAGTACTTC.

This clone was picked up a small number of times. CDR3 DNA: TGCGCCAGCAGTGAGGGGGGGACAGGGGCCAATGAGCAGTTCTTC. Translating it yields CASSEGGTGANEQFF. The chain carries TRBV10-1 and TRBJ2-1, with 10 bases fitting TRBD1. Trimming removed 2 bases from V and 6 bases from J; junction bases left unmatched: 4. The CDR3 consists of 15 residues. Germline lookup yields CDR1 WNHNN and CDR2 SYGVQD (reference sequence).

This clone was detected a few times. This chain joins TRBV19 and TRBJ2-1, with D maybe TRBD2 (6 bases). The CDR3 runs to 14 residues. Germline values: CDR1 LNHDA, CDR2 SQIVND (reference sequence). The V and J ends lost 7 bases and 10 bases respectively, with 20 bases between them. Here the CDR3 DNA reads TGTGCCAGTACCCCCGGGACTCCTTTGGAGGAGCAGTTCTTC. This codes for CASTPGTPLEEQFF.

This sequence joins TRBV28 and TRBJ2-1; weak D call: TRBD1 (6 bases). Germline-derived CDR1 and CDR2 are MDHEN and SYDVKM. The CDR3 totals 14 residues. V lost 6 bases to trimming and J lost 4 bases, with 13 bases between them. In DNA, the CDR3 is TGTGCCAGCAGCTCCGGGGACACATACAATGAGCAGTTCTTC. Amino acids: CASSSGDTYNEQFF.

The CDR3 DNA reads TGTGCCAGCAGTTTATTCGGCAGGGGGTATGGTTTAGGAAAACTGTTTTTT. Protein sequence: CASSLFGRGYGLGKLFF. The chain carries TRBV28 and TRBJ1-4; TRBD1 agrees at 7 bases. J gave up 10 bases and V 1 base, and 15 bases lay outside the gene matches. Germline CDR1 and CDR2: MDHEN and SYDVKM. CDR3 size: 17 residues. The full variable domain, completed using reference TRBV28 and TRBJ1-4, is DVKVTQSSRYLVKRTGEKVFLECVQDMDHENMFWYRQDPGLGLRLIYFSYDVKMKEKGDIPEGYSVSREKKERFSLILESASTNQTSMYLCASSLFGRGYGLGKLFFGSGTQLSVL.

This sequence joins TRBV5-1 and TRBJ1-5; TRBD1 is a possible D gene (6 bases). Germline CDR1 SGHRS, CDR2 YFSETQ. CDR3 length equals 13 residues. Trimming cost V 4 bases and J 4 bases, with 9 bases left between them. CDR3 nucleotides: TGCGCCAGCAGCCCCGGACAGAATCAGCCCCAGCATTTT. Translating gives CASSPGQNQPQHF.

The V and J genes are TRBV19 and TRBJ1-2; 11 bases match TRBD1. J was trimmed by 7 bases and V by 6 bases; bases with no gene match: 7. Germline CDR1 LNHDA, CDR2 SQIVND (reference sequence). The CDR3 consists of 14 residues. This chain's CDR3 is CASSGQGAGSGYTF. The CDR3 region has the DNA TGTGCCAGTAGCGGACAGGGGGCTGGGAGTGGCTACACCTTC.

The V and J genes are TRBV30 and TRBJ2-7; D is perhaps TRBD2 (6 bases). V lost 0 bases and J 3 bases, leaving 12 bases between the germline ends. This CDR3 is 14 amino acids long. Per germline, CDR1 GTSNPN and CDR2 SVGIG (reference sequence). The CDR3: CAWSVGTSLYEQYF. The DNA of the CDR3 is TGTGCCTGGAGTGTAGGGACTTCCCTCTACGAGCAGTACTTC.

This chain links TRBV7-2 with TRBJ2-7; D ambiguous. V lost 3 bases, J lost 5 bases, and 11 bases lay in between. This CDR3 is built from 13 residues. From germline, CDR1 is SGHTA and CDR2 FQGNSA. The CDR3 sequence is CASSLTESDEQYF. The CDR3 DNA reads TGTGCCAGCAGCTTGACCGAAAGCGACGAGCAGTACTTC. The full variable domain, with the rest looked up from reference TRBV7-2 and TRBJ2-7, is GAGVSQSPSNKVTEKGKDVELRCDPISGHTALYWYRQSLGQGLEFLIYFQGNSAPDKSGLPSDRFSAERTGGSVSTLTIQRTQQEDSAVYLCASSLTESDEQYFGPGTRLTVT.

This clone has a count of ten or more. The chain has TRBV7-3 and TRBJ1-5, with a possible D match to TRBD1 (6 bases). There are 13 residues in the CDR3. The V end lost 5 bases, the J end lost 3 bases, and 8 bases lay between the germline ends. The germline V gene encodes CDR1 SGHTA and CDR2 FQGTGA. The CDR3 region has the DNA TGTGCCAGCAGCGAGGGGGTCAATCAGCCCCAGCATTTT. As protein: CASSEGVNQPQHF.